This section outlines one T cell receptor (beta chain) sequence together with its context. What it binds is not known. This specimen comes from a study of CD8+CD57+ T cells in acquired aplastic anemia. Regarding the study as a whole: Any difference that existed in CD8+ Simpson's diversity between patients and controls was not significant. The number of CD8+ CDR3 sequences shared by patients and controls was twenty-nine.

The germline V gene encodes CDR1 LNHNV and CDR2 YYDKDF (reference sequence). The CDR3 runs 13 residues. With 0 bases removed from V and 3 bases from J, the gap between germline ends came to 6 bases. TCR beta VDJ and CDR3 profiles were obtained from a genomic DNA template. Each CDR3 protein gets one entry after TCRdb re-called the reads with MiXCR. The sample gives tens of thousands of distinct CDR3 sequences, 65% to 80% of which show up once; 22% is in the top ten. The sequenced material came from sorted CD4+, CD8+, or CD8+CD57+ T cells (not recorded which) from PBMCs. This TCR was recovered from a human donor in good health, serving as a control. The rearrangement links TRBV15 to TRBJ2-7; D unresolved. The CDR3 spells CATSRDNGYEQYF. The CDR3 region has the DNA TGTGCCACCAGCAGAGATAACGGCTACGAGCAGTACTTC.